Below, 32 T cell receptor beta chains from the same sample are listed, as sequenced in a study of T cells in Graves' hyperthyroidism and ophthalmopathy (dated by TCRdb to about 2019). Libraries came from multiplex PCR. Sequencing instrument: Illumina HiSeq 2000. The TCR beta CDR3 regions were amplified from RNA transcripts. For the first round of RT-PCR on the TCR CDR3, the HTBI primer set was used together with the Qiagen OneStep RT-PCR kit. In TCRdb, the public reads were trimmed at Q25 with fastp and aligned with MiXCR, with productive beta chains retained. For every CDR3 protein sequence, its rows merge into one entry that carries the most common genes and DNA. Counted in this sample were 480,000 or so distinct CDR3 sequences; roughly an eighth of them appeared once. The top ten hold 15% to 20% of the sample. The sample consisted of blood. These receptors all stem from a young woman with Graves' hyperthyroidism.

V is TRBV6-1 and J is TRBJ2-1; 8 nucleotides match TRBD1. The CDR3 spans 16 residues. CDR1 and CDR2 from the germline V gene are MNHNS and SASEGT. Trimming removed 0 bases from V and 2 bases from J; junction bases left unmatched: 3. DNA for the CDR3: TGTGCCAGCAGTGAAGCTACGGACAGGGCCTACAATGAGCAGTTCTTC. It is translated as CASSEATDRAYNEQFF.

This clonotype has ten or more counts. The chain couples TRBV30 to TRBJ2-4, with 10 positions matching TRBD1. After removal of 4 bases from V and 6 bases from J, the junction contained 9 bases not matched to a gene. CDR1 is GTSNPN, CDR2 SVGIG, per germline (reference sequence). The CDR3 totals 15 residues. CDR3 in amino acids: CAWTLSDRGLNIQYF. The CDR3 coding sequence is TGTGCCTGGACCCTCTCTGACAGGGGGCTAAACATTCAGTACTTC. Full variable domain (rest looked up from reference TRBV30 and TRBJ2-4): SQTIHQWPATLVQPVGSPLSLECTVEGTSNPNLYWYRQAAGRGLQLLFYSVGIGQISSEVPQNLSASRPQDRQFILSSKKLLLSDSGFYLCAWTLSDRGLNIQYFGAGTRLSVL.

This clonotype was recorded at least ten times. This chain joins TRBV10-3 and TRBJ2-1, with 9 bases matching TRBD2. CDR1 ENHRY and CDR2 SYGVKD come from the germline V gene. The V segment lost 11 bases and the J segment 9 bases; nucleotides outside the gene matches: 11. The CDR3 covers 13 residues. The CDR3 loop reads CASNGAGGPEQFF. The CDR3 bases are TGTGCCTCGAACGGGGCGGGAGGGCCTGAGCAGTTCTTC.

This rearrangement joins TRBV5-5 to TRBJ1-2; no definite D call. CDR3 length equals 15 residues. Trimming pared 4 bases from V and 0 bases from J, leaving 13 bases between. From germline, CDR1 is SGHKS and CDR2 YYEKEE (reference sequence). The CDR3 coding sequence is TGTGCCAGCAGCGACAACCTTGTGCCTAACTATGGCTACACCTTC. It specifies CASSDNLVPNYGYTF.

This clonotype was detected ten times or more. The V and J genes are TRBV6-5 and TRBJ1-1; 10 bases fit TRBD1. The junction had 10 bases not matched to a gene; V was cut back by 2 bases and J by 1 base. Germline V gene lookup returns CDR1 MNHEY and CDR2 SVGAGI. The CDR3 loop spans 18 amino acids. The chain's CDR3 is CASSYNARTGGWNTEAFF. Written as DNA, the CDR3 is TGTGCCAGCAGTTACAACGCAAGGACAGGGGGTTGGAACACTGAAGCTTTCTTT.

The rearrangement uses TRBV6-1 and TRBJ1-1, with 12 nucleotides matching TRBD1. V lost 9 bases to trimming and J lost 4 bases; unmatched junction nucleotides: 12. The germline gives CDR1 MNHNS, CDR2 SASEGT. The CDR3 covers 16 residues. The CDR3 sequence: CASARDRGLRSTEAFF. CDR3 in DNA: TGTGCCAGTGCTAGGGACAGGGGGCTTAGAAGCACTGAAGCTTTCTTT.

The chain joins TRBV20-1 to TRBJ2-5; D is tentatively TRBD1 or TRBD2 (5 bases each). This CDR3 has 14 residues. Trimming took off 0 bases at V and 12 bases at J, with 20 bases between the two ends. Germline CDR1 and CDR2: DFQATT and SNEGSKA (reference sequence). CDR3: CSAREVLGFGAEYF. The CDR3 DNA is TGCAGTGCTAGAGAGGTATTAGGTTTCGGGGCGGAGTACTTC.

This clonotype was recorded at least ten times. The rearrangement uses TRBV19 and TRBJ2-7; perhaps TRBD2 as D (6 bases). This CDR3 is built from 13 residues. Germline assignment: CDR1 LNHDA and CDR2 SQIVND (reference sequence). V shed 9 bases and J shed 3 bases, with 15 bases lying between them. Here the CDR3 DNA reads TGTGCCAGCACCGGGACTTCTAACTACGAGCAGTACTTC. Amino acids: CASTGTSNYEQYF.

This clonotype was counted ten times or more. This sequence joins TRBV11-2 and TRBJ2-7; 7 positions match TRBD2. Germline V gene data show CDR1 as SGHAT and CDR2 as FQNNGV. There are 17 residues in the CDR3. The V gene end was trimmed by 4 bases and the J gene end by 3 bases; junction bases not matched to a gene: 15. The CDR3 protein is CASSSQGIGRDYYEQYV. The CDR3 bases are TGTGCCAGCAGCTCCCAAGGGATAGGGAGGGATTACTACGAGCAGTACGTC.

This clonotype was observed many times. The chain combines TRBV5-1 with TRBJ1-6; TRBD1 might be the D (5 bases). The CDR3 loop spans 12 amino acids. Germline CDR1 and CDR2: SGHRS and YFSETQ. The V and J ends lost 4 bases and 17 bases respectively, with 16 bases between them. DNA for the CDR3: TGCGCCAGCAGCGACGACAGCCCTATCTTCCACTTT. Protein sequence: CASSDDSPIFHF.

This clonotype showed up many times. This rearrangement joins TRBV30 to TRBJ1-1, with 7 bases fitting TRBD1. V dropped 8 bases and J dropped 6; count of bases not matched to a gene: 6. This CDR3 is 11 amino acids long. CDR1 is GTSNPN and CDR2 is SVGIG in the germline V gene (reference sequence). This chain's CDR3 is CAQRRGPEAFF. For the CDR3, the DNA is TGTGCCCAACGGAGGGGGCCTGAAGCTTTCTTT.

There are many counts of this clonotype. The chain combines TRBV6-2 or TRBV6-3 with TRBJ2-5, with D maybe TRBD2 (5 bases). The CDR3 covers 14 residues. Germline lookup yields CDR1 MNHEY and CDR2 SVGEGT. The V end lost 5 bases, the J end lost 5 bases, and 15 bases lay between the germline ends. The CDR3 region is CASSLSQRGETQYF. As DNA, the CDR3 is TGTGCCAGCAGTCTGTCCCAGAGAGGGGAGACCCAGTACTTC.

This clonotype was detected a few times. The V call is TRBV9, the J call TRBJ1-2, with TRBD1 matching 7 bases. The CDR3 has 14 residues. Germline-derived CDR1 and CDR2 are SGDLS and YYNGEE. J lost 8 bases, V lost 4 bases, and 11 bases had no gene match. The CDR3: CASSSMRQGGGYTF. The CDR3, as DNA: TGTGCCAGCAGCTCTATGCGACAGGGTGGGGGCTACACCTTC.

This clonotype has more than one count but fewer than ten. The V gene is TRBV7-8, the J gene TRBJ1-2; D remains unclear. CDR3 length: 16 amino acids. Germline CDR1 is SGHVS and CDR2 is FQNEAQ. V was pared by 6 bases and J by 2 bases, with 19 bases between. The CDR3 DNA reads TGTGCCAGCAGTTTAACGGGCCCGCGGCCCAACTATGGCTACACCTTC. Its protein product is CASSLTGPRPNYGYTF.

This clonotype was detected ten times or more. V and J are TRBV2 and TRBJ1-2, with D perhaps TRBD1 (5 bases). In germline, CDR1 is SNHLY, CDR2 FYNNEI. Trimming shortened V by 4 bases and J by 2 bases, and 23 bases separated the two germline ends. The CDR3 has 18 residues. CDR3 DNA: TGTGCCAGCAGTGGGAGGGGTGTAGGTAATGCCCCCAACTATGGCTACACCTTC. Its protein product is CASSGRGVGNAPNYGYTF.

Many counts were recorded for this clonotype. This chain connects TRBV12-3 or TRBV12-4 to TRBJ1-5; D not certain. The CDR3 spans 14 residues. Trimming took 5 bases from V and 2 from J, leaving 10 bases between them. In DNA form, the CDR3 reads TGTGCCAGCAGTCCCGGCCGAGGCAATCAGCCCCAGCATTTT. It is translated as CASSPGRGNQPQHF.

Concerning this clonotype itself: A much larger clone sits a single nucleotide away, making a read error possible. The V and J genes are TRBV7-9 and TRBJ2-7; D is ambiguous. From germline, CDR1 is SEHNR and CDR2 FQNEAQ (reference sequence). The V and J ends lost 5 bases and 4 bases respectively, with 24 bases between them. The CDR3 is made up of 17 amino acids. CDR3 in DNA: TGTGCCAGCAGCCGGTTGCAGACGGGCCCCGTTGCTTACGAGCAGTACTTC. It is translated as CASSRLQTGPVAYEQYF.

As for this clonotype: Just one base apart from a much larger clone, this may be a read error. V and J are TRBV27 and TRBJ1-4; weak D call: TRBD1 (6 bases). The CDR3 runs to 15 residues. CDR1 and CDR2 (germline): MNHEY, SMNVEV (reference sequence). In nucleotides, the CDR3 is TGTGCCAGCAGTTTATCGAAAAGGGGGGTGGAAAAACTGCTTTTT. It is translated as CASSLSKRGVEKLLF.

This clonotype turned up a few times. The rearrangement uses TRBV6-5 and TRBJ2-7; no clear D gene. The germline V gene has CDR1 MNHEY and CDR2 SVGAGI. The V and J ends lost 0 bases and 6 bases respectively, with 9 bases between them. The CDR3 is 13 residues long. The CDR3: CASSYSGPIEQYF. In DNA form, the CDR3 reads TGTGCCAGCAGTTACTCCGGGCCTATCGAGCAGTACTTC.

The chain uses TRBV12-3 or TRBV12-4 and TRBJ1-1, with 9 bases lining up with TRBD1. J lost 11 bases, V lost 5 bases, and 6 bases had no gene match. The CDR3 loop spans 12 amino acids. The CDR3 nucleotides are TGTGCCAGCAGTCGGACAGGGGAGTTGGCTTTCTTT. The encoded protein is CASSRTGELAFF.

The chain recombines TRBV19 with TRBJ1-2; D is unresolved. The CDR3 has 15 residues. V lost 3 bases, J lost 0 bases, and 11 bases lay in between. Germline loops: CDR1 LNHDA, CDR2 SQIVND (reference sequence). CDR3 sequence reads: CASSIIDDSNYGYTF. In nucleotides, the CDR3 is TGTGCCAGTAGTATTATTGACGATTCTAACTATGGCTACACCTTC.

This clonotype was found many times. The J gene is TRBJ1-6, the V gene TRBV6-1, with D unclear. Germline V lookup: CDR1 MNHNS, CDR2 SASEGT. CDR3 length: 14 residues. Trimming pared 4 bases from V and 9 bases from J, leaving 13 bases between. The CDR3 DNA sequence: TGTGCCAGCAGTGTGTCTCAGGACTCTTCACCCCTCCACTTT. It is translated as CASSVSQDSSPLHF.

This clonotype appeared many times. The rearrangement links TRBV12-3 or TRBV12-4 to TRBJ2-1; either TRBD1 or TRBD2 may fit D (5 bases each). Trimming cost V 0 bases and J 4 bases, with 10 bases left between them. The CDR3 is 15 amino acids. The CDR3 loop is CASSLAGDPYNEQFF. The DNA for the CDR3 is TGTGCCAGCAGTTTAGCCGGGGACCCTTACAATGAGCAGTTCTTC.

This clonotype was seen only a few times. This rearrangement joins TRBV5-5 to TRBJ1-2, with unresolved D. Germline lookup yields CDR1 SGHKS and CDR2 YYEKEE (reference sequence). V gave up 2 bases and J gave up 4 bases, with 12 bases separating them. This CDR3 region has 14 residues. For the CDR3, the DNA is TGTGCCAGCAGCTTAAATGGGGTCTCCTATGGCTACACCTTC. Translation gives CASSLNGVSYGYTF.

This clonotype came up a few times. The chain uses TRBV6-1 and TRBJ1-2; tentatively, D is TRBD1 (6 bases). The CDR3 sequence is 14 residues long. The germline gives CDR1 MNHNS, CDR2 SASEGT. V was clipped by 7 bases and J by 3 bases, with 15 bases between them. The CDR3 DNA follows: TGTGCCAGCACCCGAACAGGGCGCGACTATGGCTACACCTTC. Its protein product is CASTRTGRDYGYTF.

This clonotype was counted ten times or more. This chain connects TRBV3-1 to TRBJ1-1; TRBD1 is a possible D gene (5 bases). The V gene's germline CDR1 is LGHDT and CDR2 YNNKEL (reference sequence). The CDR3 length is 15 residues. Trimming removed 4 bases at V and 1 base at J, with 13 bases between. CDR3 bases: TGTGCCAGCAGCCTATTGGGACGGCCGAACACTGAAGCTTTCTTT. Amino acid sequence: CASSLLGRPNTEAFF.

This clonotype was counted a few times. The chain recombines TRBV20-1 with TRBJ2-4, with 12 positions matching TRBD2. Trimming cost V 3 bases and J 6 bases; bases outside gene matches: 9. Germline V gene data show CDR1 as DFQATT and CDR2 as SNEGSKA (reference sequence). The CDR3 length is 16 residues. The CDR3 protein is CSARATSGSGGNIQYF. The DNA of the CDR3 is TGCAGTGCTAGGGCGACTAGCGGGAGCGGCGGAAACATTCAGTACTTC.

The chain employs TRBV5-4 and TRBJ2-7; 10 positions agree with TRBD2. CDR1 is SGHNT and CDR2 is YYREEE in the germline V gene (reference sequence). V dropped 0 bases and J dropped 3; count of bases not matched to a gene: 6. The CDR3 covers 16 residues. This CDR3 is CASSLGTSGSLYEQYF. The CDR3 DNA is TGTGCCAGCAGCTTGGGGACTAGCGGTTCCCTCTACGAGCAGTACTTC.

Many counts were recorded for this clonotype. The rearrangement uses TRBV13 and TRBJ2-5; no firm D call. V lost 4 bases, J lost 2 bases, and 8 bases lay in between. The length of the CDR3 is 13 residues. The V gene's germline CDR1 is PRHDT and CDR2 FYEKMQ (reference sequence). The DNA for the CDR3 is TGTGCCAGCAGCTCCGCAGAGCAAGAGACCCAGTACTTC. Translating gives CASSSAEQETQYF.

In its sample, this clonotype was seen many times. V usage is TRBV11-2 and J usage is TRBJ1-1, with D perhaps TRBD1 (5 bases). CDR3 size: 15 residues. V dropped 8 bases and J dropped 6 bases, with 22 bases sitting between them. Germline-derived CDR1 and CDR2 are SGHAT and FQNNGV. The CDR3 spells CASHTGGLAAPEAFF. The CDR3 DNA reads as TGTGCCAGCCATACCGGGGGGTTGGCGGCCCCTGAAGCTTTCTTT.

The chain uses TRBV6-1 and TRBJ2-1; either TRBD1 or TRBD2 may fit D (5 bases each). Germline lookup yields CDR1 MNHNS and CDR2 SASEGT. The CDR3 contains 12 residues. Trimming shortened V by 7 bases and J by 5 bases, and 9 bases separated the two germline ends. The chain's CDR3 is CASTGPNNEQFF. The CDR3 region has the DNA TGTGCCAGCACGGGACCGAACAATGAGCAGTTCTTC.

This clonotype occurred a few times. The chain joins TRBV20-1 to TRBJ2-1; 9 bases are shared with TRBD1. The V and J ends lost 1 base and 0 bases, in that order; junction bases with no gene match: 4. Germline CDR1 DFQATT, CDR2 SNEGSKA (reference sequence). The CDR3 has 16 residues. The CDR3 protein is CSARARTGVSYNEQFF. For the CDR3, the DNA is TGCAGTGCTAGAGCCCGGACAGGGGTCTCCTACAATGAGCAGTTCTTC.